This paragraph reports one T cell receptor (beta chain). An input of about 0.5 to 1 ug of RNA was subjected to reverse transcription using random hexamers. TCRdb re-called the immunoSEQ multiplex PCR reads through MiXCR, storing one row per CDR3 protein. Of some 140,000 distinct CDR3 sequences in the sample, 95% are singletons; the top ten hold roughly 0.2%. The CDR3 loop spans 16 amino acids. Per germline, CDR1 MGHRA and CDR2 YSYEKL. Trimming took 4 bases from V and 2 from J; bases not matched to a gene: 5. This sample stems from a study of CD8 T cells in Susac syndrome. This sequence joins TRBV4-1 and TRBJ2-3, with 11 bases lining up with TRBD2. The sample comprised CD8+ T cells from PBMCs. This receptor was identified in a human donor with Susac syndrome. In DNA form, the CDR3 reads TGCGCCAGCAGCCCCGGGACTAGCGGATACACAGATACGCAGTATTTT. Protein product: CASSPGTSGYTDTQYF.